This T cell receptor (beta chain) came from a study of vaccination effects on CD4 cells after COVID-19. Study observations and caveats: Healthy vaccinees' vaccine-induced clones included only 1 of 255 that recognized common cold coronaviruses.

TCRdb keeps only in-frame clones here, not all; method: immunoSEQ multiplex PCR. The sample lists about 73,000 clones; 78% were seen once. After expansion with viral peptide pools in the ViraFEST assay, antigen-specific CD4+ T cells were sequenced. Following an approximately 10-day culture, CD4+ T cells were purified. Having tested negative for nucleocapsid antibodies, the vaccine recipients showed no prior SARS-CoV-2 infection. Wells of a few million PBMC each were grown with about 9.5 IU/ml IL-2 and approximately 10 ug/ml peptides. There are a few counts of this clone. The target antigen is unknown. The source is a human donor who received a COVID-19 vaccine. This specimen consisted of CD4+ T cells from PBMCs cultured with SARS-CoV-2 spike peptides, obtained before COVID-19 vaccination.

CDR3 coding DNA: TGTGCCAGCAGCTTAACCGGGGAACAGTCGGATACGCAGTATTTT. Translated: CASSLTGEQSDTQYF. V usage is TRBV7-3 and J usage is TRBJ2-3, with a possible D match to TRBD2 (5 bases). This CDR3 has 15 residues. From germline, CDR1 is SGHTA and CDR2 FQGTGA. V lost 0 bases and J 6 bases, leaving 13 bases between the germline ends.